This T cell receptor beta chain was recorded in a study of blood T cells in healthy people across ages (dated by TCRdb to the mid-2010s). Looking at the study overall: Template switching captured roughly one uniquely barcoded TCR beta cDNA molecule per two T cells in model experiments. Using deep sequencing normalized with unique cDNA molecular identifiers, the study measured how TCR beta repertoire diversity changes with age. The donors were divided into four age groups: young (average approximately 15 years), middle-aged (around 41), aged (approximately 62) and long-lived (82). Two additional independent replicas of 1 million unique cDNA reads from the same blood draw were analyzed for two donors (one aged 18 to 30 and one aged 80 or older). Broad study findings and their caveats: Conclusive comparison of naive and antigen-experienced compartments was prevented by the profiling of bulk unsorted PBMCs. Because the CMV infection status of the donors was unknown, age-related changes in expanded clonotypes may potentially have been confounded. As age increased, observed TCR beta diversity per million T cells dropped in a roughly linear way, and a significant reduction was already evident by age 40. Observed TCR beta diversity correlated strongly with the percentage of naive T cells measured by flow cytometry. Compared with the aged group, more naive CD4+ T cells, fewer expanded clones and increased TCR diversity were shown by the long-lived group, suggesting age selection. Estimates of total diversity from one million sequenced T cells were regarded as lower bounds and underestimates.

As for this clonotype: No cognate antigen has been identified for it. No base quality values were provided; no much bigger clone lies one nucleotide off.

Systemically healthy Caucasian individuals from Russia, around 39 in total and aged about 6 to 100 years, were included as donors. Each donor gave about 9.7 milliliters of peripheral blood, drawn into EDTA-treated Vacutainer tubes. PBMCs were isolated by Ficoll-Paque density-gradient centrifugation, with at least 6 million obtained per sample. Trizol reagent was used to extract total RNA from the PBMCs, yielding at least 5.5 micrograms per sample. For every donor, an aliquot of PBMCs went through flow cytometry to measure the percentages of naive CD45RAhigh/CD27high T cells. Library preparation used 5' RACE. Reads for this sample came from an Illumina HiSeq 2500. A second PCR of roughly 6 to 11 cycles was performed with a sample-barcoded 5' primer and a J-beta primer mix. A unique molecular identifier was introduced onto each TCR beta cDNA molecule by a template-switch 5' adaptor carrying 12 random nucleotides. Each sample yielded at least 2.5 million CDR3-containing paired-end reads. First-strand cDNA was synthesized from all RNA with the Mint cDNA synthesis kit, primed by a TRBC-specific oligonucleotide. After uracil-DNA glycosylase treatment, a first 18-cycle PCR used universal primers M1SS and BC2_uni_R on all cDNA. The study's own analysis went as follows. Normalization of each sample was performed by random selection of 1 million high-quality reads, each carrying a distinct molecular identifier. Reads sharing molecular identifiers were discarded rather than binned into consensus sequences. MiTCR, run with a Q25 quality threshold and the strictest error-elimination algorithm, handled CDR3 identification, clonotype clustering and error correction. A nonparametric unseen species model using Euler transformation provided a lower-bound estimate of total TCR beta diversity. Using fastp at Q25 and MiXCR, TCRdb reprocessed the public reads and kept productive beta chains. Each entry is one CDR3 protein sequence, shown with its most common DNA and genes. For this entry, the V and J calls and clone size follow TCRdb and not the study's own pipeline. The sample data list some 890,000 distinct CDR3 sequences, and just under 30% of these were observed just once. The ten largest clones represent roughly 10% of the sample.

These same records also appear under a second study, on T cells of mothers and their children. The second publication reports: Donors were nine systemically healthy Caucasian individuals: three mothers and their six children. cDNA synthesis consumed the entire amount of extracted RNA, loaded at approximately 1.6 ug RNA in each 15 ul reaction. In the second PCR, the M1S primer added sample barcodes and 2-4 random nucleotides. Each mother yielded over 8.5 million TCR beta CDR3 reads and each child 3 million or so reads. TCR recombination output is similarly shaped by thymic selection in related and unrelated pairs, with a minor effect exerted by inherited differences. Related mother-child pairs always showed normalized repertoire overlap that was slightly higher than in unrelated mother-child pairs, though the difference was never significant. With a sensitivity of 90 to 100 clones per million clonotypes, no persistent microchimeric T cell clones were detected. To look for features that set related mother-child pairs apart from unrelated individuals, the researchers ran deep NGS to compare the TCR beta repertoires of mothers and children. On average, the children were approximately 11 +/- 4 years old, while the mothers were around 42 +/- 4 years old. After adapters were ligated using NEBNext reagents, the libraries underwent 100+100 nt paired-end sequencing on an Illumina HiSeq 2000. To avoid cross-contamination, the mother libraries and the child libraries were prepared a month apart and sequenced in separate runs. For each donor, between about 500,000 and 2,000,000 distinct TCR beta clonotypes were identified. Naive TCR beta clonotypes were estimated from low-frequency clonotypes matched to each donor's FACS-determined naive share, without sorting.

Input material: blood. This receptor was taken from a woman between 40 and 50 years old in good health.

The sequence in DNA is TGTGCCAGCAGTTCTCGGACAGGGGCTACCTACGAGCAGTACTTC. Translated, this gives CASSSRTGATYEQYF. Recombination linked TRBV28 to TRBJ2-7; TRBD1 lines up with 9 middle nucleotides. The germline V gene yields MDHEN for CDR1 and SYDVKM for CDR2. The CDR3 contains 15 residues, cysteine and phenylalanine counted. Kept here is only the CDR3 DNA, which spans 45 bases and is read in frame from base 1. Compared with germline, V lacks 4 bases and J lacks 2 bases; bases without a gene match: 6.